This T cell receptor beta chain was sequenced for a study of technical replicates of blood from a few donors (dated by TCRdb to about 2017). Library prep was done by the immunoSEQ multiplex PCR assay. What TCRdb holds here is the immuneACCESS table cut down to in-frame rearrangements. Part of the clones is not present; checked against another copy, under half of the missing clones reflect an unresolved V gene, and the others are unexplained. The sample yields about 82,000 clones; 96% were counted once. Jointly, the top ten make up 0.37% of the sample. From the germline V gene, CDR1 is SGHDT and CDR2 is YYEEEE. The CDR3 runs 14 residues from the cysteine to the phenylalanine. This entry keeps only the CDR3 DNA: 42 bases, framed from base 1. Between the V and J ends, shortened by 3 bases and 6 bases respectively, the junction contains 14 bases. For this clone: Its cognate antigen has yet to be identified. There are no base qualities to consult, and no much larger clone falls within one base.

Rearrangement joined TRBV5-6 to TRBJ2-3; the D segment could be TRBD1, given 6 matching bases. This sequence was found in a human donor in good health. Sequenced sample: T cells isolated from PBMCs. The base sequence is TGTGCCAGCAGCTCGGGTCTCCAGGGGGATACGCAGTATTTT. It is translated as CASSSGLQGDTQYF.